This T cell receptor (beta chain) was documented in a study of cytomegalovirus exposure and HLA in healthy donors. The PCR employed 60 Vbeta primers together with 13 Jbeta primers. TCRdb's table, derived via immunoSEQ multiplex PCR, lists solely in-frame clones and lacks some. The table includes approximately 210,000 clones, 80% to 85% detected once. V lost 3 bases and J 3 bases, leaving 5 bases between the germline ends. The CDR3 has 11 residues. Germline CDR1 is GTSNPN and CDR2 is SVGIG (reference sequence). The sequence came from a woman aged 40 to 49 in good health and CMV-seronegative. The genes are TRBV30 and TRBJ1-1; a weak D match, TRBD1 (5 bases). The sample was PBMCs. CDR3 protein: CAWRGDTEAFF. CDR3 nucleotides: TGTGCCTGGAGAGGGGACACTGAAGCTTTCTTT.